This T cell receptor beta chain originates from a study of blood T cell repertoires in COVID-19. As for the study in general: The study drew acute and convalescent COVID-19 samples from the United States, Italy and Spain. Sample material is recorded as cDNA or gDNA derived from T cells, B-cell-depleted T cells, or PBMCs.

The CDR3 is 17 amino acids. Germline-derived CDR1 and CDR2 are LNHDA and SQIVND (reference sequence). V lost 3 bases and J 0 bases, leaving 17 bases between the germline ends. Produced via immunoSEQ multiplex PCR; TCRdb's table is partial and in-frame only. The sample has approximately 250,000 clones, about 80% seen once. Sample: peripheral blood. This clonotype originated in a human donor in a cohort sampled during active COVID-19. This sequence joins TRBV19 and TRBJ1-1; possibly TRBD1 for D (5 bases). The CDR3 nucleotides are TGTGCCAGTAGTATGCTCCCAGGGCGGGGGATGAACACTGAAGCTTTCTTT. Protein sequence: CASSMLPGRGMNTEAFF.